This is a list of T cell receptor beta chains from one sample in a study of blood T cell repertoires in COVID-19. Assay: immunoSEQ multiplex PCR; the TCRdb copy retains only in-frame clones and omits some. The sample carries under 120,000 clones, around 91% recorded once. Sequences were obtained from peripheral blood. The receptors shown here come from a woman of 80 years or more with acute or convalescent COVID-19. Each CDR3 is given with its conserved first and last residue. A D gene is named only where the DNA matches it firmly. Size is stated for part of the rows, as once, few or many counts, or as a class when the clone is expanded.

TRBV19,.,.,TRBJ2-7,CASSPDNSYEQYF,TGTGCCAGTAGTCCTGACAACTCCTACGAGCAGTACTTC
TRBV5-1,.,once,TRBJ1-4,CASGYGDYEKLFF,TGCGCCAGCGGTTACGGGGATTATGAAAAACTGTTTTTT
TRBV5-1,.,.,TRBJ2-3,CASSGERDTQYF,TGCGCCAGCAGCGGGGAGAGAGATACGCAGTATTTT
TRBV19,.,.,TRBJ1-5,CASSIALYSNQPQHF,TGTGCCAGTAGTATAGCACTGTATAGCAATCAGCCCCAGCATTTT
TRBV12-3/TRBV12-4,.,once,TRBJ1-6,CASSSGVNSPLHF,TGTGCCAGCAGTTCAGGGGTAAATTCACCCCTCCACTTT
TRBV3-1/TRBV3-2,.,.,TRBJ2-7,CASSRASYEQYF,TGTGCCAGCAGCCGAGCCTCCTACGAGCAGTACTTC
TRBV7-9,.,.,TRBJ2-1,CASSLGRAPYNEQFF,TGTGCCAGCAGCTTAGGCAGGGCGCCCTACAATGAGCAGTTCTTC
TRBV30,.,.,TRBJ1-5,CAWSRGSNQPQHF,TGTGCCTGGAGTAGAGGGTCAAATCAGCCCCAGCATTTT
TRBV21-1,.,.,TRBJ2-5,CASSKASRGQDETQYF,TGTGCCAGCAGCAAAGCCAGCAGGGGGCAGGATGAGACCCAGTACTTC
TRBV28,TRBD1,few,TRBJ2-7,CASSFLRQGLYYEQYF,TGTGCCAGCAGTTTCCTACGACAGGGCCTCTACTACGAGCAGTACTTC
TRBV6-2/TRBV6-3,.,.,TRBJ2-7,CASSPRDSYFYEQYF,TGTGCCAGCAGTCCCCGGGACTCATACTTTTATGAGCAGTACTTC
TRBV24-1,.,.,TRBJ1-3,CATSDCMTADSGNTIYF,TGTGCCACCAGTGATTGTATGACAGCTGACTCTGGAAACACCATATATTTT
TRBV18,TRBD1,.,TRBJ2-7,CASSPGQRMSYEQYF,TGTGCCAGCTCACCGGGACAGAGAATGTCCTACGAGCAGTACTTC
TRBV18,.,.,TRBJ1-3,CASSLNRDTIYF,TGTGCCAGCTCACTTAACCGGGACACCATATATTTT
TRBV21-1,.,.,TRBJ1-5,CASSKVDALRDRDQPQHF,TGTGCCAGCAGCAAAGTGGACGCATTAAGGGACAGGGATCAGCCCCAGCATTTT
TRBV10-1,.,.,TRBJ1-2,CASSLDRLEGYTF,TGCGCCAGCAGTTTAGACCGACTTGAGGGCTACACCTTC
TRBV19,.,few,TRBJ1-2,CASIWGGDYGYTF,TGTGCCAGTATCTGGGGAGGGGACTATGGCTACACCTTC
TRBV12-5,TRBD1,.,TRBJ1-2,CASGVDREFYGYTF,TGTGCTAGTGGCGTGGACAGGGAGTTCTATGGCTACACCTTC
TRBV10-3,TRBD1,.,TRBJ1-2,CATGGSQLYGYTF,TGTGCCACAGGGGGGAGTCAGCTCTATGGCTACACCTTC
TRBV27,.,.,TRBJ1-1,CASSFGGTRTEAFF,TGTGCCAGCAGTTTTGGAGGGACCCGTACTGAAGCTTTCTTT